The 9 T cell receptor delta chains given below trace back to one sample, sequenced in a study of gamma-delta T cells after stem cell transplantation (TCRdb year 2016). Receptor amplification or capture employed RT-PCR. Instrument on record: Illumina MiSeq. With CATT, TCRdb called clones again from the public reads; duplicate DNA rows were later joined. Here the sample has under 2,500 delta-chain clones; around 1.1% occur a single time. Of the sample, under 30% is held by the ten largest clones. The specimen was gamma-delta T cells. Receptor source: a human donor. It is not recorded whose cells these are; they may come from a transplant donor.

This clone has a handful of counts. V is TRDV2 and J is TRDJ1, with 9 nucleotides matching TRDD3. V trimming: 3 bases; J trimming: 0 bases; junction bases outside the gene matches: 7. The CDR3 loop spans 16 amino acids. Germline CDR1 GEAIGNYY, CDR2 EKD. The CDR3 DNA reads as TGTGCCTGTGACGAGATCTGGGGGATTTACACCGATAAACTCATCTTT. Translated, it gives CACDEIWGIYTDKLIF.

Turning to this clone: TCRdb's protein, taken from a much larger clone, differs from this DNA's translation at residue 3, likely owing to a read error; the protein displayed comes from the DNA. The chain couples TRDV2 to TRDJ1; TRDD3 aligns across 10 bases. The CDR3 contains 16 residues. Germline CDR1 is GEAIGNYY and CDR2 is EKD. The CDR3 here is CAYDTLGDRIKDKLIF. The DNA of the CDR3 is TGTGCCTATGACACCCTGGGGGATAGAATTAAGGATAAACTCATCTTT.

This clone was found a few times. TCRdb shows a much larger clone's protein in place of this DNA's translation, and the two differ at residue 6, likely through a read error; the protein shown is translated from the DNA. The chain links TRDV2 to TRDJ1; 7 bases agree with TRDD3. The CDR3 runs to 18 residues. Germline CDR1 GEAIGNYY, CDR2 EKD. Germline trimming cut 0 bases from V and 0 bases from J; bases unmatched to any gene: 12. The CDR3 region is CACDTAATGDPYTDKLIF. The DNA for the CDR3 is TGTGCCTGTGACACCGCAGCAACTGGGGACCCGTACACCGATAAACTCATCTTT.

This clone turned up a few times. With a far larger clone one base away, a read error is the likely cause. Other DNA sequences in this specimen translate into the identical CDR3. The V gene is TRDV2, the J gene TRDJ3; 7 nucleotides line up with TRDD3. CDR1 is GEAIGNYY, CDR2 EKD, per germline. The CDR3 runs 20 residues. The CDR3 loop is CACDPAGGSHSSWDTRQMFF. The CDR3 DNA sequence: TGCGCCTGTGACCCTGCTGGGGGTTCTCATAGCTCCTGGGACACCCGACAGATGTTTTTC.

This clone was seen a few times. A far larger clone is a single base away, which makes a read error likely. The chain uses TRDV2 and TRDJ1; 9 positions agree with TRDD3. Per the germline V gene, CDR1 is GEAIGNYY and CDR2 is EKD. The CDR3 has 15 amino acids. The CDR3, as DNA: TGTGCCTGTGACGCGATGGGGGATAACCCCGATAAACCCATCTTT. Amino acid sequence: CACDAMGDNPDKPIF.

This clone has more than one count but fewer than ten. This likely stems from a read error, as it lies one base from a far larger clone. The V and J genes are TRDV2 and TRDJ1; 12 nucleotides line up with TRDD3. The V segment lost 0 bases and the J segment 0 bases; nucleotides outside the gene matches: 10. Germline loops: CDR1 GEAIGNYY, CDR2 EKD. The CDR3 has 19 residues. The CDR3 nucleotides read TGTGCCTGTGACACCATGCGTCTGGGGGATACGGAGTACACCGATAAACTCATCTTT. Translating gives CACDTMRLGDTEYTDKLIF.

About this clone itself: Only one base separates this from a far larger clonotype, so it likely reflects a read error. The chain recombines TRDV2 with TRDJ1; 12 bases line up with TRDD3. This CDR3 has 20 amino acids. The V gene end was trimmed by 1 base and the J gene end by 0 bases; junction bases not matched to a gene: 14. Germline-derived CDR1 and CDR2 are GEAIGNYY and EKD. The CDR3 loop is CACDTLLGDTRLGYTDKLIF. The CDR3 DNA reads TGTGCCTGTGACACGCTACTGGGGGATACAAGGCTGGGGTACACCGATAAACTCATCTTT.

In this sample, this clone turned up a few times. With a much larger clone just one base away, this may be a read error. This same CDR3 is encoded by further DNA sequences in the sample. The V and J genes are TRDV2 and TRDJ1; 8 positions match TRDD3. Germline V lookup: CDR1 GEAIGNYY, CDR2 EKD. The CDR3 length is 14 residues. V dropped 7 bases and J dropped 2; count of bases not matched to a gene: 8. CDR3 protein: CACDHLGETDKLIF. CDR3 DNA sequence: TGTGCCTGCGACCACCTGGGGGAGACCGATAAACTCATCTTT.

By share of the sample, this clone is medium-sized. The chain has TRDV2 and TRDJ1; 12 bases are a match to TRDD3. The junction had 9 bases not matched to a gene; V was cut back by 2 bases and J by 0 bases. This CDR3 comprises 18 residues. Germline assignment: CDR1 GEAIGNYY and CDR2 EKD. CDR3 amino acids: CACDRLTGGYSYTDKLIF. CDR3 in DNA: TGTGCCTGTGACAGACTTACTGGGGGATACTCGTACACCGATAAACTCATCTTT.